The TCR beta chain under discussion was sequenced for a study of spatial heterogeneity in lung cancer. Whole-study results and caveats: Ubiquitous expanded tumor TCRs surfaced in blood more at resection than they did at follow-up.

Described time point: blood at routine non-recurrence follow-up after resection. Material for sequencing was whole RNA from tumor, nontumor lung or frozen PBMC, left unsorted. TCRdb redid the calling of the 5' RACE reads with MiXCR, one entry per CDR3 protein. The sample holds roughly 29,000 distinct CDR3 sequences, over 5% seen once. In this sample, this clonotype turned up many times. Its antigen is as yet unknown. The sequenced sample was PBMCs, obtained at follow-up. The receptor was derived from a female donor with early-stage non-small cell lung cancer.

This chain's CDR3 is CASIGAGARYEQYF. CDR3 DNA: TGTGCCAGCATCGGAGCGGGAGCCAGGTACGAGCAGTACTTC. V gene TRBV6-1 combines with J gene TRBJ2-7, with TRBD2 matching over 8 bases. The ends lost 7 bases at V and 4 bases at J; junction bases unmatched: 9. Germline CDR1 reads MNHNS; CDR2 reads SASEGT. There are 14 residues in the CDR3.